This T cell receptor (beta chain) was captured in a study of blood T cells in healthy people across ages. About the research overall: Template switching captured about one barcoded beta molecule per two T cells.

The use of a sample-barcoded 5' primer and a J-beta primer mix characterized a second PCR of roughly 6 to 11 cycles. A template-switch adaptor containing 12 random nucleotides labeled each cDNA molecule. The yield of each sample was at least 3 million CDR3-containing paired-end reads. TCRdb re-analysed the 5' RACE reads in MiXCR, keeping a single row per CDR3 protein. The sample yields about a million distinct CDR3 sequences, around 48% seen once. Each donor supplied approximately 10 milliliters of peripheral blood. The sequencing sample was made of blood. This TCR derives from a man aged 30-40 years in good health.

For the CDR3, the DNA is TGTGCCAGCAGCGCGTCAGGCCTCGGGACGCTTCTTAGAGCCAAAAACATTCAGTACTTC. Translating it yields CASSASGLGTLLRAKNIQYF. The chain combines TRBV2 with TRBJ2-4, with D perhaps given as TRBD1 or TRBD2 (5 bases each). CDR1 SNHLY and CDR2 FYNNEI come from the germline V gene. Trimming took off 6 bases at V and 0 bases at J, with 27 bases between the two ends. The CDR3 has 20 residues. The whole variable domain, filled in from reference TRBV2 and TRBJ2-4, reads EPEVTQTPSHQVTQMGQEVILRCVPISNHLYFYWYRQILGQKVEFLVSFYNNEISEKSEIFDDQFSVERPDGSNFTLKIRSTKLEDSAMYFCASSASGLGTLLRAKNIQYFGAGTRLSVL.